These 31 T cell receptor beta chains were sequenced from one sample in a study of prognosis after radiotherapy for stage I lung cancer. CDR3 of TCR beta was amplified from genomic DNA via a two-round multiplex PCR. Every TRBV and TRBJ gene had its own specific primer in first-round PCR. Using its own MiXCR run on the multiplex PCR reads, TCRdb lists one record per CDR3 protein. Seen here are around 31,000 distinct CDR3 sequences, about 33% observed once, and the top ten hold 30% to 40%. The input for sequencing was PBMCs, taken before or after stereotactic body radiation therapy (not recorded which). These receptors all come from a donor at least 50 years old with non-small cell lung cancer.

The rearrangement joins TRBV20-1 to TRBJ2-1; 7 nucleotides agree with TRBD2. J gave up 1 base and V 5 bases, and 17 bases lay outside the gene matches. Per germline, CDR1 DFQATT and CDR2 SNEGSKA (reference sequence). CDR3 length equals 18 residues. The CDR3 DNA follows: TGCAGTGCTGACGACCATAGAGGGAGGGCAGGGTCCTACAATGAGCAGTTCTTC. Protein sequence: CSADDHRGRAGSYNEQFF.

This clonotype rates as medium-sized (0.01 to 0.1%). V and J are TRBV6-5 and TRBJ2-7; D remains unclear. CDR1 is MNHEY and CDR2 is SVGAGI in the germline V gene. This CDR3 comprises 13 residues. Trimming removed 2 bases from V and 4 bases from J, with 9 bases in between. As DNA, the CDR3 is TGTGCCAGCAGTTACCCCCCCCTGTACGAGCAGTACTTC. Protein sequence: CASSYPPLYEQYF.

The chain uses TRBV7-3 and TRBJ2-2, with D uncertain. This CDR3 spans 16 amino acids. Germline V lookup: CDR1 SGHTA, CDR2 FQGTGA. Between the trimmed V and J ends, which lost 7 bases and 3 bases, there was a span of 18 bases. The CDR3 DNA reads TGTGCCAGCATCCCTTTTCTGGGGATGGACACCGGGGAGCTGTTTTTT. Amino acid sequence: CASIPFLGMDTGELFF.

V and J are TRBV20-1 and TRBJ1-2, with 7 nucleotides matching TRBD1. Per germline, CDR1 DFQATT and CDR2 SNEGSKA (reference sequence). J lost 9 bases, V lost 1 base, and 14 bases had no gene match. This CDR3 comprises 15 residues. CDR3 sequence reads: CSARVVLAGGYCYTF. The CDR3 DNA sequence: TGCAGTGCTAGAGTGGTTCTGGCAGGGGGGTATTGCTACACCTTC.

The rearrangement joins TRBV6-1 to TRBJ2-2; possibly TRBD1 for D (6 bases). Trimming removed 6 bases at V and 5 bases at J, with 13 bases between. This CDR3 comprises 14 residues. Germline-derived CDR1 and CDR2 are MNHNS and SASEGT. The DNA of the CDR3 is TGTGCCAGCAGCGCTGGCAGGGGTACCGGGGAGCTGTTTTTT. Its protein product is CASSAGRGTGELFF.

This clonotype was seen ten or more times. This chain connects TRBV19 to TRBJ2-1, with D perhaps TRBD1 (5 bases). V lost 6 bases to trimming and J lost 0 bases, with 9 bases between them. The CDR3 has 14 amino acids. Germline V lookup: CDR1 LNHDA, CDR2 SQIVND (reference sequence). For the CDR3, the DNA is TGTGCCAGTAGGGGGCCGGACTCCTACAATGAGCAGTTCTTC. Protein product: CASRGPDSYNEQFF. Drawing the rest from reference TRBV19 and TRBJ2-1, the complete variable domain is DGGITQSPKYLFRKEGQNVTLSCEQNLNHDAMYWYRQDPGQGLRLIYYSQIVNDFQKGDIAEGYSVSREKKESFPLTVTSAQKNPTAFYLCASRGPDSYNEQFFGPGTRLTVL.

Comments on this clonotype: A read error is possible here, since a much larger clone lies one base away. The rearrangement uses TRBV7-9 and TRBJ1-1; D unclear. The CDR3 loop spans 15 amino acids. The V end lost 6 bases, the J end lost 4 bases, and 18 bases lay between the germline ends. Germline CDR1 SEHNR, CDR2 FQNEAQ (reference sequence). The CDR3 loop reads CASRRTALRGTEAFF. The CDR3, as DNA: TGTGCCAGCAGACGCACTGCGTTAAGAGGCACTGAAGCTTTCTTT.

This clonotype has a count of ten or more. V and J are TRBV12-3 or TRBV12-4 and TRBJ2-2; the D gene is possibly TRBD2 (5 bases). The V gene lost 6 bases and the J gene lost 3 bases, with 11 bases spanning the gap. The CDR3 is 14 residues long. CDR3: CASSSGTHTGELFF. In DNA form, the CDR3 reads TGTGCCAGCAGCTCGGGAACCCACACCGGGGAGCTGTTTTTT.

This clonotype was detected only a few times. This sequence joins TRBV13 and TRBJ1-2, with D tentatively TRBD1 (5 bases). The CDR3 spans 15 residues. Germline CDR1 is PRHDT and CDR2 is FYEKMQ (reference sequence). Trimming pared 5 bases from V and 4 bases from J, leaving 17 bases between. CDR3 bases: TGTGCCAGCAGCGCACCCAATTACAGGCGCTATGGCTACACCTTC. This codes for CASSAPNYRRYGYTF.

This rearrangement joins TRBV7-6 to TRBJ2-7, with 8 nucleotides matching TRBD1. CDR3 length: 16 amino acids. Germline CDR1 is SGHVS and CDR2 is FNYEAQ. The junction had 13 bases not matched to a gene; V was cut back by 5 bases and J by 4 bases. CDR3 in amino acids: CASSPPGQGGDYEQYF. CDR3 nucleotides: TGTGCCAGCAGCCCCCCCGGACAGGGAGGCGATTACGAGCAGTACTTC. Variable domain in full (rest from reference TRBV7-6 and TRBJ2-7): GAGVSQSPRYKVTKRGQDVALRCDPISGHVSLYWYRQALGQGPEFLTYFNYEAQQDKSGLPNDRFSAERPEGSISTLTIQRTEQRDSAMYRCASSPPGQGGDYEQYFGPGTRLTVT.

As to this clonotype: Just one base apart from a much larger clone, this may be a read error. The chain carries TRBV6-1 and TRBJ2-7; 7 bases are shared with TRBD1. Germline-derived CDR1 and CDR2 are MNHNS and SASEGT. This CDR3 has 14 residues. The CDR3 spells CAIMDRRDAYGQYF. CDR3 nucleotides: TGTGCCATCATGGACAGGCGAGACGCCTACGGGCAGTACTTC.

The chain couples TRBV11-2 to TRBJ2-7; D is perhaps TRBD1 (6 bases). The V gene lost 11 bases and the J gene lost 2 bases, with 25 bases spanning the gap. The CDR3 contains 16 residues. Germline CDR1 is SGHAT and CDR2 is FQNNGV. CDR3 region: CAFSLGAGDDAYEQYF. For the CDR3, the DNA is TGTGCCTTCAGCTTAGGAGCAGGGGACGACGCCTACGAGCAGTACTTC. Supplemented by reference TRBV11-2 and TRBJ2-7, the full variable domain reads EAGVAQSPRYKIIEKRQSVAFWCNPISGHATLYWYQQILGQGPKLLIQFQNNGVVDDSQLPKDRFSAERLKGVDSTLKIQPAKLEDSAVYLCAFSLGAGDDAYEQYFGPGTRLTVT.

The V call is TRBV6-5, the J call TRBJ2-3; 9 positions agree with TRBD2. This CDR3 region has 16 residues. CDR1 MNHEY and CDR2 SVGAGI come from the germline V gene. The V segment lost 3 bases and the J segment 7 bases; nucleotides outside the gene matches: 11. CDR3 amino acids: CASSYPGGGGRYTQYF. The CDR3, as DNA: TGTGCCAGCAGTTATCCCGGCGGGGGGGGGAGATATACGCAGTATTTT.

This clonotype counts as medium-sized (0.01 to 0.1%). The chain uses TRBV25-1 and TRBJ2-2; TRBD1 agrees at 8 bases. CDR1 is MGHDK, CDR2 SYGVNS, per germline. This CDR3 has 15 amino acids. V shed 6 bases, J shed 3 bases, and the junction held 6 bases outside the gene matches. The DNA of the CDR3 is TGTGCCAGCAGAGCCGTGACAGGGGACACCGGGGAGCTGTTTTTT. Protein: CASRAVTGDTGELFF.

A remark on this clonotype: With only one base between it and a far larger clone, this is likely a read error. The chain links TRBV6-2 or TRBV6-3 to TRBJ2-7; D perhaps matches TRBD2 (6 bases). The V end was cut by 5 bases, the J end by 0 bases, with 14 bases between. The CDR3 covers 15 residues. CDR1 and CDR2 (germline): MNHEY, SVGEGT. The CDR3 spells CASSEAGMSSYEQYF. The CDR3 coding sequence is TGTGCCAGCAGTGAAGCGGGCATGAGCTCCTACGAGCAGTACTTC.

Concerning this clonotype itself: At one of its ends the junction is not consistent with the germline gene, which may arise from a read error. The chain uses TRBV5-1 and TRBJ2-2; TRBD2 might be the D (5 bases). CDR1 SGHRS and CDR2 YFSETQ come from the germline V gene. The CDR3 consists of 14 residues. Written as DNA, the CDR3 is TGCGCCAGCAGCGTTCCGACCAGTGTCGGGGAGTTGTTTTTT. Translation gives CASSVPTSVGELFF.

This clonotype was counted many times. The chain links TRBV11-2 to TRBJ1-2; no clear D gene. The V gene's germline CDR1 is SGHAT and CDR2 FQNNGV. V dropped 7 bases and J dropped 1 base, with 10 bases sitting between them. The CDR3 length is 13 residues. Here the CDR3 DNA reads TGTGCCAGCACTTCGCTGGGTAACTATGGCTACACCTTC. Residues: CASTSLGNYGYTF.

V is TRBV5-4 and J is TRBJ2-7; D remains unclear. V lost 2 bases and J 1 base, leaving 7 bases between the germline ends. CDR1 SGHNT and CDR2 YYREEE come from the germline V gene (reference sequence). This CDR3 region has 13 residues. This chain's CDR3 is CASSLSRSYEQYF. CDR3 DNA: TGTGCCAGCAGCTTATCCAGGTCCTACGAGCAGTACTTC. Supplemented by reference TRBV5-4 and TRBJ2-7, the full variable domain reads ETGVTQSPTHLIKTRGQQVTLRCSSQSGHNTVSWYQQALGQGPQFIFQYYREEENGRGNFPPRFSGLQFPNYSSELNVNALELDDSALYLCASSLSRSYEQYFGPGTRLTVT.

As for this clonotype: It may be a read error: a sequence one base away is much more abundant. V is TRBV12-3 or TRBV12-4 and J is TRBJ2-3, with D hard to call. The CDR3 length is 12 residues. The chain's CDR3 is CASSPAGDAQYF. The CDR3 region has the DNA TGTGCCAGCAGCCCCGCTGGAGATGCGCAGTATTTT.

Comment on this clonotype: A far larger clone is a single base away, which makes a read error likely. The chain combines TRBV2 with TRBJ2-1; 14 bases map to TRBD2. Germline values: CDR1 SNHLY, CDR2 FYNNEI. After removal of 6 bases from V and 10 bases from J, the junction contained 8 bases not matched to a gene. This CDR3 contains 15 residues. In DNA, the CDR3 is TGTGCCAGCAGGGGACTAGCGGGAGTTCTCGACGAGCAGTTCTTC. Its protein product is CASRGLAGVLDEQFF. Based on the CDR3 plus reference TRBV2 and TRBJ2-1, the full variable domain is EPEVTQTPSHQVTQMGQEVILRCVPISNHLYFYWYRQILGQKVEFLVSFYNNEISEKSEIFDDQFSVERPDGSNFTLKIRSTKLEDSAMYFCASRGLAGVLDEQFFGPGTRLTVL.

This clonotype came up many times. The chain carries TRBV5-5 and TRBJ1-1; 7 bases line up with TRBD1. The CDR3 covers 15 residues. CDR1 and CDR2 (germline): SGHKS, YYEKEE (reference sequence). V dropped 1 base and J dropped 3; count of bases not matched to a gene: 6. CDR3: CASSLKTGVYTEAFF. As DNA, the CDR3 is TGTGCCAGCAGCTTGAAAACAGGGGTCTACACTGAAGCTTTCTTT.

This clonotype was detected ten times or more. In nucleotides, the CDR3 is TGCAGTGCTAGAGATCATAGCGCGAGCACAGATACGCAGTATTTT. As protein: CSARDHSASTDTQYF. The chain employs TRBV20-1 and TRBJ2-3; TRBD2 is a possible D gene (5 bases). Germline loops: CDR1 DFQATT, CDR2 SNEGSKA (reference sequence). The V gene lost 0 bases and the J gene lost 0 bases, with 10 bases spanning the gap. CDR3 length: 15 amino acids.

The chain combines TRBV5-1 with TRBJ2-1; D may be TRBD2 (6 bases). Germline loops: CDR1 SGHRS, CDR2 YFSETQ. CDR3 length equals 16 residues. V gave up 0 bases and J gave up 6 bases, with 16 bases separating them. The CDR3 bases are TGCGCCAGCAGCTTGGAACAACTAGCAAGGGCCAATGAGCAGTTCTTC. Its translation: CASSLEQLARANEQFF.

This clonotype was observed at least ten times. The chain recombines TRBV5-1 with TRBJ2-3; a weak D match, TRBD1 (6 bases). Germline V gene sequence: CDR1 SGHRS, CDR2 YFSETQ. This CDR3 is 14 amino acids long. V was trimmed by 4 bases and J by 3 bases, leaving 12 bases between them. CDR3 DNA: TGCGCCAGCAGCGCAGGGGTTGGGACAGATACGCAGTATTTT. Translation: CASSAGVGTDTQYF.

The sample holds many counts of this clonotype. V is TRBV29-1 and J is TRBJ1-2; the D is unclear. The CDR3 length is 16 residues. Germline CDR1 SQVTM, CDR2 ANQGSEA. V gave up 6 bases and J gave up 3 bases, with 23 bases separating them. The CDR3 region has the DNA TGCAGCGTCGAGCCCGTTGGGTGGGGAGAGGACTATGGCTACACCTTC. Translated: CSVEPVGWGEDYGYTF. Looking up the rest from reference TRBV29-1 and TRBJ1-2 gives the full variable domain: SAVISQKPSRDICQRGTSLTIQCQVDSQVTMMFWYRQQPGQSLTLIATANQGSEATYESGFVIDKFPISRPNLTFSTLTVSNMSPEDSSIYLCSVEPVGWGEDYGYTFGSGTRLTVV.

Many counts were recorded for this clonotype. This rearrangement joins TRBV6-1 to TRBJ2-2; no clear D gene. V lost 4 bases and J lost 4, with 10 bases in between. Germline V gene data show CDR1 as MNHNS and CDR2 as SASEGT. The CDR3 is 14 amino acids. DNA for the CDR3: TGTGCCAGCAGTGGGACGATAGTCACCGGGGAGCTGTTTTTT. Its protein is CASSGTIVTGELFF.

This clonotype occurred many times. The V and J genes are TRBV28 and TRBJ2-1; D unclear. V was trimmed by 1 base and J by 7 bases, leaving 5 bases between them. The CDR3 has 12 residues. Germline assignment: CDR1 MDHEN and CDR2 SYDVKM. CDR3 nucleotide sequence: TGTGCCAGCAGTTTATCGGTGAATGAGCAGTTCTTC. This codes for CASSLSVNEQFF. The full variable domain, rest sourced from reference TRBV28 and TRBJ2-1, is DVKVTQSSRYLVKRTGEKVFLECVQDMDHENMFWYRQDPGLGLRLIYFSYDVKMKEKGDIPEGYSVSREKKERFSLILESASTNQTSMYLCASSLSVNEQFFGPGTRLTVL.

Here the CDR3 DNA reads TGTGCCAGCAGTTTATTTGGGGGGAATTCACCCCTCCACTTT. As protein: CASSLFGGNSPLHF. The chain uses TRBV27 and TRBJ1-6; TRBD1 might be the D (5 bases). The V and J ends lost 1 base and 7 bases respectively, with 8 bases between them. Germline-derived CDR1 and CDR2 are MNHEY and SMNVEV (reference sequence). There are 14 residues in the CDR3.

This clonotype was detected ten times or more. V gene TRBV6-5 combines with J gene TRBJ1-5, with D possibly TRBD1 on 5 matching bases. In germline, CDR1 is MNHEY, CDR2 SVGAGI. The CDR3 is 15 amino acids. With 2 bases removed from V and 0 bases from J, the gap between germline ends came to 8 bases. The CDR3 DNA sequence: TGTGCCAGCAGTTACCGACAGTATAGCAATCAGCCCCAGCATTTT. It encodes CASSYRQYSNQPQHF.

This rearrangement joins TRBV19 to TRBJ2-4, with D hard to call. CDR1 and CDR2 from the germline V gene are LNHDA and SQIVND (reference sequence). CDR3 length: 16 amino acids. Trimming took off 2 bases at V and 1 base at J, with 12 bases between the two ends. CDR3 sequence reads: CASSIFLGLAKNIQYF. The DNA of the CDR3 is TGTGCCAGTAGTATATTTCTGGGCTTGGCCAAAAACATTCAGTACTTC.

This clonotype is labeled as medium-sized (0.01 to 0.1%). The gene calls are TRBV27 and TRBJ2-7; no clear D. The CDR3 spans 13 residues. Germline lookup yields CDR1 MNHEY and CDR2 SMNVEV (reference sequence). Trimming left V 4 bases short and J 6 bases short, with 13 bases between. CDR3 region: CASSSYEVGEQYF. As DNA, the CDR3 is TGTGCCAGCAGTTCCTACGAGGTGGGCGAGCAGTACTTC.